The next 16 T cell receptor beta chains were all read from a single sample in a study of T-cell memory formation after mild COVID-19. In TCRdb, the 5' RACE reads were re-called with MiXCR into one record per CDR3 protein. The profile shows about half a million distinct CDR3 sequences, about 20% of them singletons. Material: PBMCs or a T cell subset sorted from them (not recorded which). All receptors derive from an adult woman who had mild COVID-19 (a few samples of this study predate the infection). Cell type and time point are not known.

This clonotype has only a few counts. The chain is built from TRBV3-1 and TRBJ1-2; TRBD1 might be the D (5 bases). Germline CDR1 is LGHDT and CDR2 is YNNKEL (reference sequence). This CDR3 has 15 residues. The ends were cut back, 1 base at V and 6 bases at J, with 15 bases in the middle. CDR3 residues: CASSQASRQGNGYTF. In nucleotides, the CDR3 is TGTGCCAGCAGCCAAGCAAGTCGGCAGGGAAATGGCTACACCTTC.

This clonotype was seen a few times. The chain combines TRBV6-2 or TRBV6-3 with TRBJ2-4; a weak D match, TRBD1 (5 bases). Germline loops: CDR1 MNHEY, CDR2 SVGEGT. This CDR3 is built from 14 residues. The V end was cut by 4 bases, the J end by 2 bases, with 9 bases between. CDR3 sequence (DNA): TGTGCCAGCAGTTCAGGGAATCCCAAAAACATTCAGTACTTC. Residues: CASSSGNPKNIQYF.

The chain's CDR3 is CASSQVSVGEETQYF. As DNA, the CDR3 is TGTGCCAGCAGCCAAGTATCGGTGGGGGAAGAGACCCAGTACTTC. The V gene is TRBV3-1, the J gene TRBJ2-5; perhaps D is TRBD1 or TRBD2 (5 bases each). Germline-derived CDR1 and CDR2 are LGHDT and YNNKEL (reference sequence). This CDR3 region has 15 residues. Between the trimmed V and J ends, which lost 1 base and 3 bases, there was a span of 12 bases.

The chain couples TRBV6-2 or TRBV6-3 to TRBJ2-7, with D tentatively TRBD2 (5 bases). V was cut by 3 bases and J by 5 bases, with 14 bases left in between. This CDR3 has 14 amino acids. Germline loops: CDR1 MNHEY, CDR2 SVGEGT. CDR3 protein: CASSYVREGNEQYF. The CDR3 coding sequence is TGTGCCAGCAGTTATGTTCGGGAAGGGAACGAGCAGTACTTC.

This clonotype was seen a few times. V is TRBV5-5 and J is TRBJ2-1, with 9 bases that match TRBD1. Trimming cost V 3 bases and J 2 bases; bases outside gene matches: 9. Per germline, CDR1 SGHKS and CDR2 YYEKEE (reference sequence). The CDR3 covers 17 residues. As DNA, the CDR3 is TGTGCCAGCAGCTCAGAAACGGGACAGGGCCCCTACAATGAGCAGTTCTTC. Its translation is CASSSETGQGPYNEQFF.

In this sample, this clonotype turned up a few times. The junction differs from germline at one of its ends, possibly a read error. The chain is built from TRBV6-5 and TRBJ2-1; 12 nucleotides match TRBD2. CDR3 length equals 12 residues. CDR1 MNHEY and CDR2 SVGAGI come from the germline V gene. The DNA of the CDR3 is TGTGCCAGCAGTTTAGGACTAGCGGGATCGCTCTTC. Encoded protein: CASSLGLAGSLF.

This clonotype was seen a few times. The rearrangement joins TRBV5-6 to TRBJ2-1; the D gene is possibly TRBD1 (6 bases). This CDR3 region has 18 residues. Germline-derived CDR1 and CDR2 are SGHDT and YYEEEE. V was cut by 4 bases and J by 2 bases, with 22 bases left in between. The CDR3, as DNA: TGTGCCAGCAGCCCTAAGGCGAAAACAGGGCTGGCCTACAATGAGCAGTTCTTC. This encodes CASSPKAKTGLAYNEQFF.

This clonotype has more than one count but fewer than ten. CDR3 amino acids: CASSPSLGTYEQYF. DNA of the CDR3: TGTGCCAGCAGCCCGTCGCTAGGCACCTACGAGCAGTACTTC. The chain links TRBV9 to TRBJ2-7; D is unresolved. This CDR3 has 14 amino acids. Germline V CDR1 and CDR2: SGDLS, YYNGEE. Trimming took off 4 bases at V and 2 bases at J, with 13 bases between the two ends.

This clonotype was found many times. V and J are TRBV5-6 and TRBJ1-2; a possible D gene is TRBD1 (5 bases). The V end was cut by 0 bases, the J end by 0 bases, with 9 bases between. The V gene's germline CDR1 is SGHDT and CDR2 YYEEEE. The length of the CDR3 is 15 residues. The CDR3 nucleotides are TGTGCCAGCAGCTTGGGACAGACTTCTAACTATGGCTACACCTTC. It specifies CASSLGQTSNYGYTF.

CDR3 in DNA: TGTGCCAGCAGTGACTTTCCGGGTGGCGAGCAGTACTTC. Translated, it gives CASSDFPGGEQYF. The J gene is TRBJ2-7, the V gene TRBV6-4, with D unclear. The CDR3 consists of 13 residues. Germline V gene data show CDR1 as MRHNA and CDR2 as SNTAGT. V was clipped by 1 base and J by 6 bases, with 10 bases between them.

The CDR3 loop is CASRRSPSLADTQYF. CDR3 bases: TGTGCCAGCCGGAGATCTCCCTCCCTGGCAGATACGCAGTATTTT. The V and J genes are TRBV19 and TRBJ2-3, with D hard to call. Germline CDR1 LNHDA, CDR2 SQIVND (reference sequence). The CDR3 is made up of 15 amino acids. V lost 9 bases and J lost 4, with 20 bases in between.

The chain joins TRBV9 to TRBJ2-2, with 12 nucleotides matching TRBD2. Germline CDR1 is SGDLS and CDR2 is YYNGEE. The V gene end was trimmed by 1 base and the J gene end by 1 base; junction bases not matched to a gene: 8. The CDR3 is made up of 19 amino acids. CDR3 amino acids: CASSVFTSGGKVNTGELFF. The CDR3 coding sequence is TGTGCCAGCAGCGTATTTACTAGCGGGGGGAAGGTGAACACCGGGGAGCTGTTTTTT.

This clonotype was seen a handful of times. The chain links TRBV5-1 to TRBJ2-1; 12 bases are shared with TRBD2. This CDR3 has 17 amino acids. V was pared by 5 bases and J by 4 bases, with 10 bases of the junction left unmatched. Germline CDR1 SGHRS, CDR2 YFSETQ. The CDR3 nucleotides read TGCGCCAGCAGGGCACTAGCGGGGGGCGGCAGGTACAATGAGCAGTTCTTC. The encoded protein is CASRALAGGGRYNEQFF.

This clonotype was counted between two and nine times. The rearrangement uses TRBV19 and TRBJ2-7, with D maybe TRBD1 (7 bases). The ends were cut back, 5 bases at V and 5 bases at J, with 13 bases in the middle. The CDR3 has 13 residues. CDR1 and CDR2 from the germline V gene are LNHDA and SQIVND (reference sequence). The CDR3: CASSVRRGDEQYF. The CDR3 nucleotides read TGTGCCAGTAGTGTCCGCAGGGGGGACGAGCAGTACTTC.

This clonotype was seen only a few times. V usage is TRBV20-1 and J usage is TRBJ2-7, with no clear D. The germline CDR1 and CDR2 sequences are DFQATT and SNEGSKA (reference sequence). The CDR3 has 13 amino acids. The ends were cut back, 6 bases at V and 0 bases at J, with 12 bases in the middle. CDR3 in DNA: TGCAGTGCGATAGAGATCAGCTCCTACGAGCAGTACTTC. The encoded protein is CSAIEISSYEQYF.

This clonotype was recorded a few times. The gene calls are TRBV7-8 and TRBJ2-3; no firm D call. The CDR3 consists of 12 residues. The V end lost 6 bases, the J end lost 6 bases, and 10 bases lay between the germline ends. Germline V CDR1 and CDR2: SGHVS, FQNEAQ. The CDR3 DNA follows: TGTGCCAGCAGTTCCCCGTGGGATACGCAGTATTTT. It translates to CASSSPWDTQYF.